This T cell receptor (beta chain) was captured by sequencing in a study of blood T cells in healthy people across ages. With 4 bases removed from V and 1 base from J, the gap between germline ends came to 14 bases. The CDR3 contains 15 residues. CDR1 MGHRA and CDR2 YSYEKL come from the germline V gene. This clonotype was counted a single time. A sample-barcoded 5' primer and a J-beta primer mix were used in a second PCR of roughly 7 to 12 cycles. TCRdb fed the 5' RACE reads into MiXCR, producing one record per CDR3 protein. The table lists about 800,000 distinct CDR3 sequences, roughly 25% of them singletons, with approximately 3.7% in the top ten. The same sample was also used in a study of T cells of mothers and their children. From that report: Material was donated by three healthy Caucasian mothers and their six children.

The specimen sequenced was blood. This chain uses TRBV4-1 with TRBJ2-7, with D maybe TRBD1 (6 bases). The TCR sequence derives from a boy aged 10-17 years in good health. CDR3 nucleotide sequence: TGCGCCAGCAGCCGAGGGGCAGGGGAATCCTACGAGCAGTACTTC. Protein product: CASSRGAGESYEQYF.